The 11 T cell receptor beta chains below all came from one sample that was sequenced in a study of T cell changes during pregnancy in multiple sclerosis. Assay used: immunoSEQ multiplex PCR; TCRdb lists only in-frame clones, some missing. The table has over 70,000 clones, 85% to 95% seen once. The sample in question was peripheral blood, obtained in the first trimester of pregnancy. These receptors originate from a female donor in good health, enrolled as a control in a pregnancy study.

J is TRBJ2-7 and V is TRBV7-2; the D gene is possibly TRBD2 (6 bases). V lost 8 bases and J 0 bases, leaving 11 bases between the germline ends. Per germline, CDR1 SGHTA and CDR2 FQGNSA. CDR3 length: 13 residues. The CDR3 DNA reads TGTGCCAGCGGGCGGGAAGTCTCCTACGAGCAGTACTTC. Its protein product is CASGREVSYEQYF.

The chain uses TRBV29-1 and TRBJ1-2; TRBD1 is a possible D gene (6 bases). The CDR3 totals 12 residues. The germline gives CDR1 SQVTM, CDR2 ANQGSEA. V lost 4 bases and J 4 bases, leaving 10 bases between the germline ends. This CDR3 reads CSVGGGGYGYTF. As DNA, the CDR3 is TGCAGCGTTGGAGGGGGTGGCTATGGCTACACCTTC.

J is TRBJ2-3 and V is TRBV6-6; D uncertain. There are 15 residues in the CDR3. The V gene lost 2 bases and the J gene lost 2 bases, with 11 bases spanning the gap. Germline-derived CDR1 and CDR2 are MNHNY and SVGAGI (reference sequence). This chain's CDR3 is CASSYGGRHTDTQYF. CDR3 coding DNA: TGTGCCAGCAGTTACGGTGGCAGACACACAGATACGCAGTATTTT.

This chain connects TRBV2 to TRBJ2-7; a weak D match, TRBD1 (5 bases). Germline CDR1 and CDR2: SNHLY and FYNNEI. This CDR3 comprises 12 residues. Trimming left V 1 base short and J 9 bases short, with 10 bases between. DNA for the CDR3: TGTGCCAGCAGTGAAGGACAGCCGTGGCAGTACTTC. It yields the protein CASSEGQPWQYF.

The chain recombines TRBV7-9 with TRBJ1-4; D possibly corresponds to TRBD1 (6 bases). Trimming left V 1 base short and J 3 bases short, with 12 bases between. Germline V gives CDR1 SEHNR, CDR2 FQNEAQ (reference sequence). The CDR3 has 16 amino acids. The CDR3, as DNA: TGTGCCAGCAGCTTAGTGGGATGGGGGCCTAATGAAAAACTGTTTTTT. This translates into CASSLVGWGPNEKLFF.

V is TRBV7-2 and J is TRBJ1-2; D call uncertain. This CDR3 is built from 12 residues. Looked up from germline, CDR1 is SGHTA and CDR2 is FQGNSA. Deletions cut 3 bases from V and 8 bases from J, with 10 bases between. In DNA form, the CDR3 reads TGTGCCAGCAGCTTTTGGACTCTAGGCTACACCTTC. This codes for CASSFWTLGYTF.

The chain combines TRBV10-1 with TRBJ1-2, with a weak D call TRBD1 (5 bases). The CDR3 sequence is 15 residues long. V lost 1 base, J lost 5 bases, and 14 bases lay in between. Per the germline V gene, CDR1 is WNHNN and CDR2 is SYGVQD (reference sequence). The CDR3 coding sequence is TGCGCCAGCAGTGAGTGGATCGGGGGAATTTATGGCTACACCTTC. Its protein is CASSEWIGGIYGYTF.

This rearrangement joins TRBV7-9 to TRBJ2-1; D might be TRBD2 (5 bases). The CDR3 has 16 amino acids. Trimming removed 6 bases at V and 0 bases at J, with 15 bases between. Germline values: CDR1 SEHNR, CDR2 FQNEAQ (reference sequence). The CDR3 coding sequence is TGTGCCAGCAGTCCAAGGACTCCAAGCTCCTACAATGAGCAGTTCTTC. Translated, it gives CASSPRTPSSYNEQFF.

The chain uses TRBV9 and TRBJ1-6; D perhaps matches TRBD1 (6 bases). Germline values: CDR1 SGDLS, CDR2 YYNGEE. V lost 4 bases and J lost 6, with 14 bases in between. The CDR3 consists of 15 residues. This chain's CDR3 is CASSSRRDTNSPLHF. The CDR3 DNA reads TGTGCCAGCAGCTCCCGCCGGGACACTAATTCACCCCTCCACTTT.

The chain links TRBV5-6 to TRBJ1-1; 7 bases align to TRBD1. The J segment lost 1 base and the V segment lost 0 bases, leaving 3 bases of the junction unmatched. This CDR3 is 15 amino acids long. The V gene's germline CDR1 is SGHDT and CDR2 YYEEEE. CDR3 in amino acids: CASSLARGTNTEAFF. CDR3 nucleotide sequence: TGTGCCAGCAGCTTGGCCAGGGGGACGAACACTGAAGCTTTCTTT. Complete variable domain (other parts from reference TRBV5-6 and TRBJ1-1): DAGVTQSPTHLIKTRGQQVTLRCSPKSGHDTVSWYQQALGQGPQFIFQYYEEEERQRGNFPDRFSGHQFPNYSSELNVNALLLGDSALYLCASSLARGTNTEAFFGQGTRLTVV.

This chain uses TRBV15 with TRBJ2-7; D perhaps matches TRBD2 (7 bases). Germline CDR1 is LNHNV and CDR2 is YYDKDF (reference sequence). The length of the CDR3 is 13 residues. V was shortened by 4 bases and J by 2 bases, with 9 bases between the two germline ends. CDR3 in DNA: TGTGCCACCAGCAAGGGGGGGGCCTACGAGCAGTACTTC. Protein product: CATSKGGAYEQYF.